This TCR beta chain was sequenced during a study of regulatory T cells in long-lasting Graves disease. Study results and limitations: The number of shared public clonotypes was higher in persistent patients (about 2,700) than new patients (more than 850).

Described time point: newly diagnosed GD, antithyroid drugs for less than 3 months. RNA isolated from PBMCs was used to make the TCR library. This clonotype was counted many times. As yet, its antigen is unknown. Building the TCR beta libraries relied on iRepertoire HTBI primers, and CDR3 regions underwent Arm-PCR. TCRdb ran MiXCR on the multiplex PCR reads and lists one entry per CDR3 protein. Of roughly 560,000 distinct CDR3 sequences listed, more than 10% are singletons. These data were likewise used in another study, on T cells in Graves' hyperthyroidism and ophthalmopathy. Per that paper: Before onset, ophthalmopathy was predicted by the model a median 6.5 months earlier.

The specimen comprised peripheral blood mononuclear cells (PBMCs), sampled at new diagnosis, from a patient treated with antithyroid drugs. This receptor was taken from a woman aged 25 to 39 with Graves disease.

Here the CDR3 reads CASSPDRGRSPLHF. In DNA form, the CDR3 reads TGCGCCAGCAGCCCAGACAGGGGAAGATCACCCCTCCACTTT. V is TRBV5-1 and J is TRBJ1-6, with 8 bases fitting TRBD1. The germline CDR1 and CDR2 sequences are SGHRS and YFSETQ. V gave up 4 bases and J gave up 10 bases; unmatched junction bases: 7. The CDR3 runs 14 residues. Using reference TRBV5-1 and TRBJ1-6 for the parts outside the CDR3, the full variable domain is KAGVTQTPRYLIKTRGQQVTLSCSPISGHRSVSWYQQTPGQGLQFLFEYFSETQRNKGNFPGRFSGRQFSNSRSEMNVSTLELGDSALYLCASSPDRGRSPLHFGNGTRLTVT.